The present TCR beta chain was sequenced within a study of shared clonotypes between healthy human individuals. Points from the study as a whole: Relative to clonotypes present in all four donors, those not shared had lower generation probabilities. Between a handful of donors, naive CD4 clonotypes were shared at a level of around 5.2%.

A word on this clone: The antigen is not known.

Generated by immunoSEQ multiplex PCR, the TCRdb table keeps only in-frame clones and is missing some. The sample includes under 2,500,000 clones, roughly 95% of them seen just once. The donors were adults (healthy and HIV-negative) with no recent acute infections or vaccinations. Germline-derived CDR1 and CDR2 are MNHEY and SVGAGI. There are 15 residues in the CDR3. Trimming at V came to 4 bases and at J to 0 bases, leaving 4 bases not matched to a gene. The sequenced sample was naive CD4+ T cells sorted from blood. Subset defined: CD45RA+ positively selected. The origin of this receptor is a man aged 18 to 30 in good health. The chain is built from TRBV6-5 and TRBJ2-3; 7 bases agree with TRBD2. In DNA form, the CDR3 reads TGTGCCAGCAGTTTCAGCGGGGCCAGCACAGATACGCAGTATTTT. Protein sequence: CASSFSGASTDTQYF.